This T cell receptor beta chain was captured by sequencing in a study of T cells in Graves' hyperthyroidism and ophthalmopathy. Researchers amplified the TCR beta CDR3 regions from RNA transcripts. HTBI primers drove first-round RT-PCR of the TCR CDR3. TCRdb re-called the multiplex PCR reads through MiXCR, storing one row per CDR3 protein. This sample has hundreds of thousands of distinct CDR3 sequences, with 15% to 20% found just once. The CDR3 consists of 12 residues. The germline gives CDR1 MDHEN, CDR2 SYDVKM. With 3 bases removed from V and 6 bases from J, the gap between germline ends came to 5 bases.

This chain joins TRBV28 and TRBJ2-2; D remains unclear. Sequenced material: blood. This receptor was taken from a woman aged 25 to 39 with Graves' hyperthyroidism. CDR3 sequence reads: CASSFPSGELFF. As DNA, the CDR3 is TGTGCCAGCAGTTTCCCATCCGGGGAGCTGTTTTTT.